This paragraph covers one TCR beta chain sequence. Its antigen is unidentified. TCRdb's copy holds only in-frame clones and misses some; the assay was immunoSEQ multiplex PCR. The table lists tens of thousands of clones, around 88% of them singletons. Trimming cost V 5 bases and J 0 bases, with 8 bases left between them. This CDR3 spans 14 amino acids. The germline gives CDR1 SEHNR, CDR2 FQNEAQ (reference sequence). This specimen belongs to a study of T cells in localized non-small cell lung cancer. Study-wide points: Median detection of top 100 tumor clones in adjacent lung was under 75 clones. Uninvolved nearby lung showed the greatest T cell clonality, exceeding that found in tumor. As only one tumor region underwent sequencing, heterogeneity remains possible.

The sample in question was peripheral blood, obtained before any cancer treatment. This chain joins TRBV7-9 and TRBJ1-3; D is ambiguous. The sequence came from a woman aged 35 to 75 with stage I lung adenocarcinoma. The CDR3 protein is CASSLDRSGNTIYF. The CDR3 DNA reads TGTGCCAGCAGCCTTGACCGCTCTGGAAACACCATATATTTT.